This T cell receptor beta chain was found in a study of OX40 agonist ivuxolimab in advanced cancers. Produced via immunoSEQ multiplex PCR; TCRdb's table is partial and in-frame only. The sample holds about 69,000 clones; roughly 89% are singletons and the top ten take over 9.5%. This CDR3 has 13 amino acids. V lost 8 bases, J lost 0 bases, and 0 bases stayed unmatched. Germline V lookup: CDR1 MNHEY, CDR2 SVGAGI. The input for sequencing was CD4+ or CD8+ T cells sorted from blood, taken in a trial of the OX40 agonist ivuxolimab. The chain has TRBV6-5 and TRBJ2-2; 7 bases are shared with TRBD2. This TCR derives from an adult with an advanced solid tumor such as melanoma, head and neck, liver or kidney cancer. CDR3 loop: CASLAANTGELFF. CDR3 nucleotides: TGTGCCAGCCTAGCGGCGAACACCGGGGAGCTGTTTTTT.